Listed here are 28 T cell receptor beta chains from one sample, sequenced in a study of T cells after yellow fever vaccination. TCRdb re-called the 5' RACE reads through MiXCR, storing one row per CDR3 protein. The sample holds 300,000 to 400,000 distinct CDR3 sequences, 6% to 8% seen once. The sample was PBMCs, taken 5 days after the yellow fever booster vaccination. These receptors originate from a young man who received the YFV17D yellow fever vaccine.

The table lists this clonotype with many counts. The chain couples TRBV28 to TRBJ1-1; no clear D gene. The CDR3 covers 11 residues. Germline V lookup: CDR1 MDHEN, CDR2 SYDVKM. Trimming removed 7 bases from V and 2 bases from J, with 5 bases in between. In nucleotides, the CDR3 is TGTGCCAGCATCAGTAACACTGAAGCTTTCTTT. Encoded protein: CASISNTEAFF.

This clonotype has at least ten counts. The V and J genes are TRBV20-1 and TRBJ2-1, with TRBD2 identical over 8 bases. Germline V gene lookup returns CDR1 DFQATT and CDR2 SNEGSKA (reference sequence). After removal of 3 bases from V and 9 bases from J, the junction contained 10 bases not matched to a gene. The CDR3 loop spans 14 amino acids. Written as DNA, the CDR3 is TGCAGTGCTAGGGGACAAGCGGGAGAAATTGAGCAGTTCTTC. Amino acids: CSARGQAGEIEQFF.

Only a few counts were recorded for this clonotype. The rearrangement links TRBV20-1 to TRBJ1-5; D gene uncertain. With 5 bases removed from V and 7 bases from J, the gap between germline ends came to 15 bases. Per the germline V gene, CDR1 is DFQATT and CDR2 is SNEGSKA (reference sequence). This CDR3 spans 13 amino acids. CDR3 region: CSARQGRYQPQHF. The CDR3, as DNA: TGCAGTGCTCGACAAGGACGGTACCAGCCCCAGCATTTT.

In its sample, this clonotype was seen many times. The chain carries TRBV7-9 and TRBJ1-1; D is unresolved. This CDR3 has 17 residues. The V end was cut by 7 bases, the J end by 0 bases, with 21 bases between. Germline assignment: CDR1 SEHNR and CDR2 FQNEAQ (reference sequence). This chain's CDR3 is CASTNLGLTSMNTEAFF. CDR3 sequence (DNA): TGTGCCAGCACCAACCTCGGGCTTACCTCCATGAACACTGAAGCTTTCTTT.

As to this clonotype: Since a much larger clone is just one base distant, this may be a read error. The V gene is TRBV12-3 or TRBV12-4, the J gene TRBJ2-7; D unclear. The CDR3 covers 11 residues. CDR3 loop: CVSSIFHEQYF. Here the CDR3 DNA reads TGTGTCAGCAGTATCTTCCACGAGCAGTACTTC.

The J gene is TRBJ2-1, the V gene TRBV14; TRBD2 aligns across 12 bases. CDR3 size: 15 residues. CDR1 is SGHDN and CDR2 is FVKESK in the germline V gene. V was pared by 3 bases and J by 16 bases, with 13 bases of the junction left unmatched. The CDR3 loop reads CASSQTGLAGIMLFF. In DNA form, the CDR3 reads TGTGCCAGCAGCCAGACTGGACTAGCGGGAATAATGCTATTCTTC.

V gene TRBV20-1 combines with J gene TRBJ2-3, with D perhaps matching TRBD1 (6 bases). Germline loops: CDR1 DFQATT, CDR2 SNEGSKA (reference sequence). This CDR3 has 15 amino acids. Trimming removed 0 bases from V and 2 bases from J, with 12 bases in between. The CDR3 DNA follows: TGCAGTGCTAGAGAGGGGGCAGGGTACACAGATACGCAGTATTTT. Protein sequence: CSAREGAGYTDTQYF.

This clonotype was recorded a few times. The genes are TRBV12-3 or TRBV12-4 and TRBJ2-7; TRBD2 agrees at 11 bases. With V trimmed by 3 bases and J by 4 bases, 8 bases remained unmatched. The CDR3 is made up of 16 amino acids. Here the CDR3 DNA reads TGTGCCAGCAGTTTTGGGCTAGCGGGAGGCGGGTACGAGCAGTACTTC. Residues: CASSFGLAGGGYEQYF.

The gene calls are TRBV12-3 or TRBV12-4 and TRBJ2-1, with 8 bases aligning to TRBD2. This CDR3 is built from 14 residues. J gave up 7 bases and V 7 bases, and 9 bases lay outside the gene matches. The CDR3 is CASTLAGGGNEQFF. The CDR3 DNA follows: TGTGCCAGCACCTTGGCGGGAGGAGGAAATGAGCAGTTCTTC.

The chain couples TRBV10-3 to TRBJ1-1, with 7 nucleotides matching TRBD1. The CDR3 has 12 residues. Trimming at V came to 6 bases and at J to 8 bases, leaving 6 bases not matched to a gene. Germline lookup yields CDR1 ENHRY and CDR2 SYGVKD. This chain's CDR3 is CAISPTDREAFF. The CDR3 nucleotides are TGTGCCATCAGCCCCACGGACAGGGAAGCTTTCTTT.

This clonotype was counted at least ten times. This sequence joins TRBV12-3 or TRBV12-4 and TRBJ2-2; no reliable D call. V lost 3 bases to trimming and J lost 1 base, with 15 bases between them. The CDR3 loop spans 17 amino acids. In DNA form, the CDR3 reads TGTGCCAGCAGTTTTGGGCGAGCGATTAGGAACACCGGGGAGCTGTTTTTT. Amino acid sequence: CASSFGRAIRNTGELFF.

This clonotype has just a few counts. The gene calls are TRBV29-1 and TRBJ2-7; TRBD2 matches 11 bases. The CDR3 loop spans 13 amino acids. J lost 4 bases, V lost 6 bases, and 5 bases had no gene match. Germline CDR1 is SQVTM and CDR2 is ANQGSEA. The CDR3 coding sequence is TGCAGCGTGGGACTAGCGGTAGGATACGAGCAGTACTTC. Its translation is CSVGLAVGYEQYF.

The chain uses TRBV18 and TRBJ2-7, with D maybe TRBD2 (6 bases). This CDR3 is 16 amino acids long. V lost 2 bases, J lost 0 bases, and 14 bases lay in between. Per the germline V gene, CDR1 is KGHSH and CDR2 is LQKENI. CDR3 coding DNA: TGTGCCAGCTCACCAAATGGATGGACTAACTCCTACGAGCAGTACTTC. Protein sequence: CASSPNGWTNSYEQYF.

At least ten counts were recorded for this clonotype. The genes are TRBV18 and TRBJ2-1, with D uncertain. The CDR3 length is 13 residues. V lost 3 bases and J 4 bases, leaving 7 bases between the germline ends. CDR1 is KGHSH, CDR2 LQKENI, per germline. CDR3 sequence reads: CASSPTQYNEQFF. The CDR3, as DNA: TGTGCCAGCTCACCCACCCAATACAATGAGCAGTTCTTC.

This clonotype was seen a few times. V is TRBV5-1 and J is TRBJ2-1, with D possibly TRBD2 on 5 matching bases. V lost 4 bases and J 5 bases, leaving 19 bases between the germline ends. The CDR3 is 16 amino acids. Germline values: CDR1 SGHRS, CDR2 YFSETQ. The CDR3 region is CASSRTSERFHNEQFF. CDR3 in DNA: TGCGCCAGCAGCCGCACCTCGGAGCGGTTCCACAATGAGCAGTTCTTC.

The genes are TRBV12-3 or TRBV12-4 and TRBJ1-6; D is uncertain. V was pared by 3 bases and J by 10 bases, with 7 bases between. This CDR3 spans 12 amino acids. CDR3 residues: CASSFPGSPLHF. The CDR3 DNA reads as TGTGCCAGCAGTTTTCCCGGGTCACCCCTCCACTTT.

This chain connects TRBV6-5 to TRBJ2-5; 12 nucleotides match TRBD2. This CDR3 is built from 18 residues. Germline V gene sequence: CDR1 MNHEY, CDR2 SVGAGI. The V and J ends lost 4 bases and 5 bases, in that order; junction bases with no gene match: 14. The CDR3 coding sequence is TGTGCCAGCAGTTCGCCTTCTAGCGGGAGGGATCCCCGGGAGACCCAGTACTTC. As protein: CASSSPSSGRDPRETQYF.

At least ten counts were recorded for this clonotype. This sequence joins TRBV5-1 and TRBJ2-3; TRBD2 aligns across 7 bases. Germline trimming cut 0 bases from V and 6 bases from J; bases unmatched to any gene: 16. The germline CDR1 and CDR2 sequences are SGHRS and YFSETQ. The CDR3 contains 18 residues. DNA for the CDR3: TGCGCCAGCAGCTTGGGGCTAGCGGCTCTCCACACACGGGATACGCAGTATTTT. It yields the protein CASSLGLAALHTRDTQYF.

This clonotype was counted only a few times. The chain uses TRBV4-2 and TRBJ2-2, with D perhaps matching TRBD1 or TRBD2 (6 bases each). The CDR3 totals 16 residues. V was cut by 2 bases and J by 4 bases, with 14 bases left in between. Germline V CDR1 and CDR2: LGHNA, YNFKEQ. The CDR3 loop reads CASSQSGGVGTGELFF. The CDR3 DNA follows: TGTGCCAGCAGCCAATCCGGGGGCGTGGGCACCGGGGAGCTGTTTTTT.

Many counts were recorded for this clonotype. The CDR3 reads CASSPQLGSYNEQFF. The CDR3 nucleotides are TGTGCCAGCTCACCACAATTAGGCTCCTACAATGAGCAGTTCTTC. The V call is TRBV18, the J call TRBJ2-1, with no clear D. Germline V gene sequence: CDR1 KGHSH, CDR2 LQKENI. CDR3 size: 15 residues. V lost 1 base and J 0 bases, leaving 7 bases between the germline ends.

The table lists this clonotype with many counts. This chain connects TRBV6-1 to TRBJ2-5; 7 nucleotides match TRBD2. The CDR3 is made up of 16 amino acids. With V trimmed by 6 bases and J by 2 bases, 12 bases remained unmatched. Looked up from germline, CDR1 is MNHNS and CDR2 is SASEGT. The CDR3 DNA reads as TGTGCCAGCAGCCCTCAAGCACTAGCGCAACAAGAGACCCAGTACTTC. Protein: CASSPQALAQQETQYF.

This chain joins TRBV12-3 or TRBV12-4 and TRBJ1-5; 8 bases line up with TRBD1. The CDR3 is 14 residues long. J lost 8 bases, V lost 6 bases, and 9 bases had no gene match. The CDR3 loop reads CASSPGQGGEPQHF. As DNA, the CDR3 is TGTGCCAGCAGCCCTGGACAGGGCGGAGAGCCCCAGCATTTT.

This clonotype was seen at least ten times. The chain combines TRBV7-2 with TRBJ2-3; no definite D call. V lost 5 bases and J 3 bases, leaving 12 bases between the germline ends. CDR3 size: 14 residues. Per the germline V gene, CDR1 is SGHTA and CDR2 is FQGNSA. CDR3 coding DNA: TGTGCCAGCAGCCGAAGGGTTTTGACAGATACGCAGTATTTT. This sequence encodes CASSRRVLTDTQYF.

This clonotype has more than one count but fewer than ten. The V call is TRBV19, the J call TRBJ1-5; D gene uncertain. Trimming left V 7 bases short and J 3 bases short, with 10 bases between. Germline CDR1 is LNHDA and CDR2 is SQIVND (reference sequence). This CDR3 has 13 amino acids. CDR3 DNA: TGTGCCAGTACCCAGATGGTCAATCAGCCCCAGCATTTT. Translation: CASTQMVNQPQHF.

This clonotype occurred many times. The J gene is TRBJ2-2, the V gene TRBV10-3, with D possibly called TRBD1 or TRBD2 (5 bases each). The germline CDR1 and CDR2 sequences are ENHRY and SYGVKD. Trimming removed 6 bases at V and 5 bases at J, with 16 bases between. This CDR3 contains 15 residues. The CDR3 here is CAIRPGRGWTGELFF. The CDR3 region has the DNA TGTGCCATCAGGCCGGGACGGGGATGGACCGGGGAGCTGTTTTTT.

This clonotype has a handful of counts. The chain carries TRBV18 and TRBJ2-7, with TRBD1 identical over 9 bases. This CDR3 is built from 15 residues. Germline V lookup: CDR1 KGHSH, CDR2 LQKENI. The V segment lost 5 bases and the J segment 6 bases; nucleotides outside the gene matches: 11. In DNA form, the CDR3 reads TGTGCCAGCTCAGCAGCCGGGACAGGGCTAATCGAGCAGTACTTC. Amino acid sequence: CASSAAGTGLIEQYF.

J is TRBJ2-7 and V is TRBV6-2 or TRBV6-3, with no clear D. Germline-derived CDR1 and CDR2 are MNHEY and SVGEGT. The CDR3 runs to 13 residues. V dropped 7 bases and J dropped 6 bases, with 16 bases sitting between them. The CDR3 sequence: CASILAGVGEQYF. For the CDR3, the DNA is TGTGCCAGCATTTTAGCCGGAGTCGGCGAGCAGTACTTC.

This clonotype appeared many times. The chain joins TRBV7-9 to TRBJ2-3; TRBD1 is a possible D gene (6 bases). Trimming cost V 5 bases and J 3 bases, with 12 bases left between them. The germline CDR1 and CDR2 sequences are SEHNR and FQNEAQ (reference sequence). The CDR3 length is 14 residues. The CDR3 loop is CASSRGQLTDTQYF. The DNA of the CDR3 is TGTGCCAGCAGCCGCGGACAGTTAACAGATACGCAGTATTTT.